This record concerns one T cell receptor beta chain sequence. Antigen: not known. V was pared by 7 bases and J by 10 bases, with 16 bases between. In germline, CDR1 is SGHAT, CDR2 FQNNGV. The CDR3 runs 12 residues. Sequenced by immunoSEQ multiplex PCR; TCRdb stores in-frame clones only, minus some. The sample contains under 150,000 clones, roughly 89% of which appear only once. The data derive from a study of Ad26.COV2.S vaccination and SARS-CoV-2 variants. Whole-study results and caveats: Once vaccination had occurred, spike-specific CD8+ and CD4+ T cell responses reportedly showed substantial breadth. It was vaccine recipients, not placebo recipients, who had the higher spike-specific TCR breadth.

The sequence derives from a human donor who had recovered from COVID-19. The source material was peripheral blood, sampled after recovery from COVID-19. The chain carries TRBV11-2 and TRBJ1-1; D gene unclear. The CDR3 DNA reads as TGTGCCAGCAACCTTTTGACCGGCGGAGCTTTCTTT. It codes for CASNLLTGGAFF.